One sample yielded the 15 T cell receptor beta chains listed below, sequenced in a study of cytomegalovirus exposure and HLA in healthy donors. Primers: 60 Vbeta forward and 13 Jbeta reverse. Clones were sequenced by immunoSEQ multiplex PCR, and TCRdb holds only the in-frame ones, with some missing. The sample contains approximately 110,000 clones, 60% to 75% of which appear only once. The source material was PBMCs. The receptors shown here come from a middle-aged man in good health and CMV-seropositive.

J is TRBJ1-1 and V is TRBV6-7; unclear D gene. TRBV6-7 has ORF status, its function being uncertain. The CDR3 covers 13 residues. Trimming cost V 7 bases and J 2 bases, with 11 bases left between them. The CDR3 is CASTGTSNTEAFF. The CDR3, as DNA: TGTGCCAGCACCGGTACGAGCAACACTGAAGCTTTCTTT.

This CDR3 is CASSLSGQGYEKLFF. Written as DNA, the CDR3 is TGTGCCAGCAGTTTATCGGGACAGGGTTATGAAAAACTGTTTTTT. This chain joins TRBV27 and TRBJ1-4; 9 bases agree with TRBD1. Germline CDR1 and CDR2: MNHEY and SMNVEV (reference sequence). The J segment lost 6 bases and the V segment lost 0 bases, leaving 2 bases of the junction unmatched. This CDR3 comprises 15 residues.

This clone was seen only once. The chain couples TRBV2 to TRBJ1-1, with D possibly TRBD1 on 5 matching bases. This CDR3 has 15 amino acids. Trimming removed 7 bases at V and 4 bases at J, with 19 bases between. CDR1 and CDR2 (germline): SNHLY, FYNNEI. The CDR3 DNA is TGTGCCAGCACCTCTTGGGGAGGGGTAAGCACTGAAGCTTTCTTT. It yields the protein CASTSWGGVSTEAFF.

V usage is TRBV14 and J usage is TRBJ1-1; 7 bases are a match to TRBD1. Germline assignment: CDR1 SGHDN and CDR2 FVKESK. The CDR3 is 16 residues long. Unmatched junction bases numbered 14, after V lost 4 bases and J lost 6 bases. The CDR3 sequence: CASSPPGRQGASEAFF. In DNA, the CDR3 is TGTGCCAGCAGCCCCCCGGGGAGACAGGGTGCATCTGAAGCTTTCTTT.

V and J are TRBV11-1 and TRBJ2-3, with TRBD1 matching 10 bases. Germline V lookup: CDR1 SGHAT, CDR2 FQDESV (reference sequence). The CDR3 consists of 15 residues. With V trimmed by 5 bases and J by 3 bases, 5 bases remained unmatched. CDR3 region: CASSGGQGETDTQYF. For the CDR3, the DNA is TGTGCCAGCAGCGGAGGACAGGGGGAAACAGATACGCAGTATTTT.

CDR3 nucleotide sequence: TGCGCCAGCAGCCAACTAGCGGGAGACGCGTACAATGAGCAGTTCTTC. Translated: CASSQLAGDAYNEQFF. The chain combines TRBV4-3 with TRBJ2-1, with 10 bases identical to TRBD2. V shed 2 bases, J shed 4 bases, and the junction held 5 bases outside the gene matches. The germline gives CDR1 LGHNA, CDR2 YSLEER. The CDR3 sequence is 16 residues long.

The rearrangement links TRBV28 to TRBJ2-7; TRBD2 matches 8 bases. From germline, CDR1 is MDHEN and CDR2 SYDVKM. The length of the CDR3 is 14 residues. Trimming took 6 bases from V and 6 from J; bases not matched to a gene: 10. The CDR3 is CASRPTGTSPEQYF. The CDR3 DNA reads as TGTGCCAGCAGGCCAACCGGGACTAGTCCCGAGCAGTACTTC.

The chain is built from TRBV4-3 and TRBJ1-1, with a tentative D call TRBD1 (5 bases). The CDR3 length is 13 residues. CDR1 is LGHNA and CDR2 is YSLEER in the germline V gene. V lost 1 base and J lost 8, with 11 bases in between. In DNA form, the CDR3 reads TGCGCCAGCAGCCAAGGGGAGGCAGGGGAAGCTTTCTTT. Translated: CASSQGEAGEAFF.

The chain joins TRBV7-9 to TRBJ1-5; 8 nucleotides match TRBD1. V lost 3 bases to trimming and J lost 1 base; unmatched junction nucleotides: 5. The CDR3 is 16 amino acids. Per the germline V gene, CDR1 is SEHNR and CDR2 is FQNEAQ (reference sequence). The CDR3 bases are TGTGCCAGCAGCTTGGGGCAGGGGGCAAGCAATCAGCCCCAGCATTTT. Translating it yields CASSLGQGASNQPQHF.

With regard to this clone: At the DNA level, this CDR3 is encoded by other sequences in the same sample as well. The chain is built from TRBV11-2 and TRBJ2-3, with D unclear. From germline, CDR1 is SGHAT and CDR2 FQNNGV. CDR3 length: 15 residues. V was pared by 1 base and J by 0 bases, with 8 bases between. This CDR3 reads CASSLGQTSTDTQYF. The CDR3 region has the DNA TGTGCCAGCAGCTTAGGCCAGACTAGCACAGATACGCAGTATTTT.

This clone has just a few counts. The V call is TRBV9, the J call TRBJ2-1; TRBD1 is a possible D gene (6 bases). This CDR3 comprises 16 residues. Germline assignment: CDR1 SGDLS and CDR2 YYNGEE. V lost 1 base and J lost 7, with 18 bases in between. The CDR3, as DNA: TGTGCCAGCAGCGTAACCGTAACAGGGTCGGTGAATGAGCAGTTCTTC. As protein: CASSVTVTGSVNEQFF.

V gene TRBV10-3 combines with J gene TRBJ1-2; weak D call: TRBD1 (6 bases). The germline V and J ends were trimmed by 0 bases and 6 bases, with 11 bases remaining between them. CDR3 length: 14 amino acids. Germline-derived CDR1 and CDR2 are ENHRY and SYGVKD. The CDR3 loop is CAISESAGADGYTF. The CDR3 coding sequence is TGTGCCATCAGTGAGTCGGCGGGGGCAGATGGCTACACCTTC.

The chain employs TRBV7-9 and TRBJ2-7, with D uncertain. The CDR3 has 13 amino acids. The germline V and J ends were trimmed by 6 bases and 6 bases, with 15 bases remaining between them. The germline V gene has CDR1 SEHNR and CDR2 FQNEAQ (reference sequence). CDR3 sequence (DNA): TGTGCCAGCAGTACTAACACCCTCGGCGAGCAGTACTTC. Translation: CASSTNTLGEQYF.

V and J are TRBV27 and TRBJ2-3, with D possibly being TRBD1 (5 bases). The V gene's germline CDR1 is MNHEY and CDR2 SMNVEV (reference sequence). With 6 bases removed from V and 10 bases from J, the gap between germline ends came to 11 bases. CDR3 length equals 11 residues. In nucleotides, the CDR3 is TGTGCCAGCAGGGGCGCAGGGTCGCAGTATTTT. Encoded protein: CASRGAGSQYF.

The chain links TRBV11-3 to TRBJ2-5; maybe TRBD2 (5 bases). Deletions cut 4 bases from V and 5 bases from J, with 11 bases between. The CDR3 is 13 residues long. The germline gives CDR1 SGHNT, CDR2 YENEEA. CDR3 residues: CASSSGPGETQYF. The CDR3 DNA reads TGTGCCAGCAGCTCCGGTCCGGGGGAGACCCAGTACTTC.